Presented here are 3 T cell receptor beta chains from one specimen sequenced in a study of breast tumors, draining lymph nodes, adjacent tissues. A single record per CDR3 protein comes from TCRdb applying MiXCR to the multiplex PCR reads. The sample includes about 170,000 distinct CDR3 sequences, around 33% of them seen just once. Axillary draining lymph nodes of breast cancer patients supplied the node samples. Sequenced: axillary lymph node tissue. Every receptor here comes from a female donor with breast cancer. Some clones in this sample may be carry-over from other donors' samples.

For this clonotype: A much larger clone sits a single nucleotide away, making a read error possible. CDR3: CASSLGTSGDNYEQYF. DNA for the CDR3: TGTGCCAGCAGTCTTGGGACTAGCGGGGATAACTACGAGCAGTACTTC. The chain is built from TRBV6-9 and TRBJ2-7; TRBD2 matches 13 bases. Germline V CDR1 and CDR2: MNHGY, SVAAGI. This CDR3 spans 16 amino acids. After removal of 5 bases from V and 3 bases from J, the junction contained 7 bases not matched to a gene.

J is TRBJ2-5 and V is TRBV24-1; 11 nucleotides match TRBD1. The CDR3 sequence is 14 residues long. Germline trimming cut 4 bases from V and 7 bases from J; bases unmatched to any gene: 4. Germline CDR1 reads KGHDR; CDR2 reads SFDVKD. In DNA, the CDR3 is TGTGCCACCAGTGAAGGACAGGGGGCCAGGACCCAGTACTTC. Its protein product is CATSEGQGARTQYF.

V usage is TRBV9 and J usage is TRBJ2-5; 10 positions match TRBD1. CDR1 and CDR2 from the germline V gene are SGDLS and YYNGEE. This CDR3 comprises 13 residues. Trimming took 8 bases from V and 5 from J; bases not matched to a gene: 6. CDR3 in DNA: TGTGCCAGTGGACAGGGGGACGGGGAGACCCAGTACTTC. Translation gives CASGQGDGETQYF.